Shown below are 19 T cell receptor beta chains from a single sample sequenced in a study of blood T cell repertoires in COVID-19. Assay used: immunoSEQ multiplex PCR; TCRdb lists only in-frame clones, some missing. The sample contains some 70,000 clones, roughly 84% of which appear only once. The sample consisted of peripheral blood. The receptors shown here come from a man aged 50 or older with active COVID-19.

The rearrangement joins TRBV6-2 or TRBV6-3 to TRBJ2-7, with a tentative D call TRBD1 (6 bases). This CDR3 contains 14 residues. V was clipped by 6 bases and J by 3 bases, with 15 bases between them. The germline V gene encodes CDR1 MNHEY and CDR2 SVGEGT. The CDR3 sequence is CASSQNQGYYEQYF. DNA of the CDR3: TGTGCCAGCAGCCAAAACCAGGGGTACTACGAGCAGTACTTC.

This clone was found many times. J is TRBJ1-1 and V is TRBV12-3 or TRBV12-4; D ambiguous. CDR3 length: 11 residues. V shed 4 bases and J shed 3 bases, with 3 bases lying between them. The DNA of the CDR3 is TGTGCCAGCAGTTCATACACTGAAGCTTTCTTT. It codes for CASSSYTEAFF.

The chain is built from TRBV2 and TRBJ2-5; D uncertain. This CDR3 is built from 13 residues. Trimming cost V 7 bases and J 4 bases, with 13 bases left between them. Germline CDR1 SNHLY, CDR2 FYNNEI. This CDR3 is CASTQNPGETQYF. DNA for the CDR3: TGTGCCAGCACCCAAAACCCGGGAGAGACCCAGTACTTC.

J is TRBJ1-4 and V is TRBV4-1; 8 bases match TRBD1. The V gene end was trimmed by 1 base and the J gene end by 14 bases; junction bases not matched to a gene: 9. This CDR3 contains 14 residues. The germline V gene encodes CDR1 MGHRA and CDR2 YSYEKL. The CDR3 DNA reads TGCGCCAGCAGCCAAGGGGACAGGCCCCCGAGGCTGTTTTTT. Encoded protein: CASSQGDRPPRLFF.

The chain is built from TRBV28 and TRBJ2-7; 8 nucleotides align to TRBD2. Germline V gene data show CDR1 as MDHEN and CDR2 as SYDVKM. The CDR3 has 16 residues. V shed 4 bases, J shed 0 bases, and the junction held 8 bases outside the gene matches. The CDR3 loop is CASSSSTSATSYEQYF. CDR3 nucleotide sequence: TGTGCCAGCAGTTCGTCGACTAGCGCAACCTCCTACGAGCAGTACTTC.

There are a few counts of this clone. The V gene is TRBV19, the J gene TRBJ1-6; no clear D gene. Germline V CDR1 and CDR2: LNHDA, SQIVND (reference sequence). V was pared by 5 bases and J by 0 bases, with 8 bases between. The CDR3 spans 15 residues. The CDR3 loop reads CASSELSSYNSPLHF. The CDR3 DNA sequence: TGTGCCAGTAGTGAACTGAGCTCCTATAATTCACCCCTCCACTTT.

V is TRBV7-3 and J is TRBJ2-2; D unresolved. V was shortened by 6 bases and J by 5 bases, with 10 bases between the two germline ends. The CDR3 has 13 residues. Germline V lookup: CDR1 SGHTA, CDR2 FQGTGA. The CDR3 loop reads CASRFERTGELFF. The CDR3 bases are TGTGCCAGCAGGTTTGAGAGGACCGGGGAGCTGTTTTTT.

The chain is built from TRBV18 and TRBJ1-1; D might be TRBD1 (6 bases). This CDR3 region has 15 residues. The germline V gene encodes CDR1 KGHSH and CDR2 LQKENI. Trimming stripped 3 bases from V and 11 bases from J, with 22 bases between. The CDR3 coding sequence is TGTGCCAGCTCACCGCGGCTCGAACAGGGAATGGATGCTTTCTTT. The encoded protein is CASSPRLEQGMDAFF.

Here the CDR3 DNA reads TGTGCCAGCAGTTTATCGGACAGGGTGGTCACTGAAGCTTTCTTT. Translation: CASSLSDRVVTEAFF. The V call is TRBV28, the J call TRBJ1-1; the match to TRBD1 covers 8 bases. The CDR3 has 15 amino acids. J lost 4 bases, V lost 1 base, and 5 bases had no gene match. CDR1 and CDR2 from the germline V gene are MDHEN and SYDVKM. Full variable domain (outside the CDR3, taken from reference TRBV28 and TRBJ1-1): DVKVTQSSRYLVKRTGEKVFLECVQDMDHENMFWYRQDPGLGLRLIYFSYDVKMKEKGDIPEGYSVSREKKERFSLILESASTNQTSMYLCASSLSDRVVTEAFFGQGTRLTVV.

J is TRBJ2-1 and V is TRBV6-4, with 15 bases aligning to TRBD2. V was clipped by 0 bases and J by 7 bases; unmatched bases: 1. The CDR3 has 16 residues. CDR1 is MRHNA and CDR2 is SNTAGT in the germline V gene. CDR3 amino acids: CASSDSGLAGGNEQFF. The DNA for the CDR3 is TGTGCCAGCAGTGACTCGGGACTAGCGGGAGGTAATGAGCAGTTCTTC.

V and J are TRBV2 and TRBJ2-5, with 7 bases that match TRBD1. CDR3 length: 13 residues. CDR1 is SNHLY, CDR2 FYNNEI, per germline. With 6 bases clipped from V and 2 bases from J, the junction kept 3 bases outside the gene matches. The CDR3 loop is CASRGQRQETQYF. The CDR3 nucleotides read TGTGCCAGCAGGGGACAGCGTCAAGAGACCCAGTACTTC.

V usage is TRBV20-1 and J usage is TRBJ2-7; the D is unclear. CDR1 DFQATT and CDR2 SNEGSKA come from the germline V gene (reference sequence). Deletions cut 5 bases from V and 0 bases from J, with 5 bases between. The CDR3 extends over 11 amino acids. The DNA for the CDR3 is TGCAGTGCTCTCAGCTCCTACGAGCAGTACTTC. Amino acids: CSALSSYEQYF.

This chain uses TRBV9 with TRBJ1-1, with 9 bases matching TRBD1. The CDR3 runs to 15 residues. The J segment lost 4 bases and the V segment lost 0 bases, leaving 4 bases of the junction unmatched. Germline CDR1 is SGDLS and CDR2 is YYNGEE. DNA for the CDR3: TGTGCCAGCAGCGTAGGGACAGGGGTCAGCACTGAAGCTTTCTTT. Translated: CASSVGTGVSTEAFF.

This rearrangement joins TRBV29-1 to TRBJ1-3; TRBD1 aligns across 7 bases. V lost 8 bases to trimming and J lost 4 bases; unmatched junction nucleotides: 5. The CDR3 loop spans 12 amino acids. Germline values: CDR1 SQVTM, CDR2 ANQGSEA. The chain's CDR3 is CSTQGVGNTIYF. CDR3 nucleotide sequence: TGCAGCACGCAGGGGGTCGGAAACACCATATATTTT.

The CDR3 sequence is CASGGTAPNTGELFF. As DNA, the CDR3 is TGTGCCAGCGGCGGGACAGCCCCGAACACCGGGGAGCTGTTTTTT. V and J are TRBV9 and TRBJ2-2; D perhaps matches TRBD1 (7 bases). There are 15 residues in the CDR3. Trimming cost V 7 bases and J 0 bases, with 13 bases left between them. The germline V gene has CDR1 SGDLS and CDR2 YYNGEE. Using reference TRBV9 and TRBJ2-2 for the parts outside the CDR3, the full variable domain is DSGVTQTPKHLITATGQRVTLRCSPRSGDLSVYWYQQSLDQGLQFLIQYYNGEERAKGNILERFSAQQFPDLHSELNLSSLELGDSALYFCASGGTAPNTGELFFGEGSRLTVL.

The chain links TRBV2 to TRBJ2-7; 8 bases align to TRBD2. The CDR3 length is 16 residues. The V gene end was trimmed by 1 base and the J gene end by 4 bases; junction bases not matched to a gene: 9. Germline V gene data show CDR1 as SNHLY and CDR2 as FYNNEI. CDR3 amino acids: CASSEGEGLAGYEQYF. CDR3 in DNA: TGTGCCAGCAGTGAAGGGGAGGGGCTAGCGGGTTACGAGCAGTACTTC.

This chain joins TRBV7-8 and TRBJ1-4, with TRBD1 matching over 8 bases. The CDR3 is made up of 16 amino acids. The V segment lost 1 base and the J segment 7 bases; nucleotides outside the gene matches: 8. CDR1 SGHVS and CDR2 FQNEAQ come from the germline V gene. CDR3 in DNA: TGTGCCAGCAGCTTAGAGTTTCGGACAGGGAGTGAAAAACTGTTTTTT. Protein: CASSLEFRTGSEKLFF.

This chain's CDR3 is CASSPPGDTEAFF. The DNA of the CDR3 is TGTGCCAGCAGCCCGCCCGGGGACACTGAAGCTTTCTTT. This chain joins TRBV6-5 and TRBJ1-1; D is ambiguous. V was cut by 6 bases and J by 3 bases, with 11 bases left in between. The CDR3 is 13 amino acids. Germline V gene lookup returns CDR1 MNHEY and CDR2 SVGAGI.

This chain links TRBV12-5 with TRBJ1-2; D is ambiguous. There are 13 residues in the CDR3. Between the trimmed V and J ends, which lost 2 bases and 3 bases, there was a span of 7 bases. The germline V gene has CDR1 LGHNT and CDR2 FRNRAP. As DNA, the CDR3 is TGTGCTAGTGGTTTGACCACGGACTATGGCTACACCTTC. Translated: CASGLTTDYGYTF.